This T cell receptor beta chain was identified during a study of T cell clones after liver transplantation (dated by TCRdb to about 2019). About the investigation overall: Samples were obtained from ITN030ST, a randomized trial in which withdrawal of immunosuppression was attempted within 2 years of liver transplantation. Donor-reactive T cell clones were identified using TCRbeta sequencing after a pre-transplant mixed lymphocyte reaction and were then followed in post-transplant blood. Third party-reactive TCRbeta sequences from pre-transplant MLRs were also identified as an antigen-independent comparator for donor-reactive sequences. Three of the eight recipients were HCV-positive; the others were transplanted for non-autoimmune, non-viral indications. Until randomization at 12-24 months post-transplant, subjects were given standard immunosuppression, with no induction therapy. Tolerance meant complete immunosuppression withdrawal for at least one year without liver enzymes rising beyond twice the upper limit of normal. Blood samples were collected pre-transplant, pre-randomization before withdrawal, and post-randomization after either full withdrawal or failed withdrawal. Of the 8 liver transplant recipients making up the studied cohort, 3 were classified as tolerant and 5 as non-tolerant. Study-wide conclusions, independent of this receptor: The decline in donor-reactive sequences exceeded the decline in third party-reactive sequences, suggesting partial antigen-specific deletion that was unrelated to withdrawal success. The conclusions were preliminary, being limited by small, heterogeneous patient numbers and by non-standardized post-transplant time points. Without allograft tissue specimens, donor-reactive T cells may have migrated into the graft rather than being deleted. In most of the 8 subjects, regardless of tolerance or HCV status, circulating donor-reactive CD4 TCRbeta sequences dropped significantly post-transplant. In two subjects, low numbers of available donor cells limited the measurable donor-reactive repertoire. Once repertoire turnover was taken into account, donor-reactive detection showed a significant reduction for CD4 in 7 of 8 subjects and for CD8 in 8 of 8.

Notes on this clone: The antigen this receptor binds is unknown. There are no base qualities to consult, and no much larger clone falls within one base.

The CDR3 runs 16 residues from the cysteine to the phenylalanine. The CDR3 DNA has 48 bases and is translated from base 1. V loses 4 bases, J loses 6 bases, and the germline ends lie 21 bases apart. Per the germline V gene, MNHEY is the CDR1 and SVGAGI is the CDR2. Thawed unstimulated PBMCs were stained for CD3, CD4 and CD8 and FACS-sorted into CD3+CD4+ and CD3+CD8+ populations. All 8 studied subjects were randomized to immunosuppression withdrawal. The Qiagen DNeasy Blood and Tissue Kit was used for genomic DNA isolation. Using immunoSEQ, frozen genomic DNA was subjected to high-throughput TCRbeta CDR3 sequencing, a process that included PCR amplification, mapping, bias correction and internal controls. In the original analysis: Productive rearrangements were kept, and unique TCRbeta sequences were defined by CDR3 nucleotide sequence plus V and J gene. Donor-reactive sequences required at least 5-fold expansion in CFSE-low cells versus unstimulated pre-transplant cells and at least 0.01% frequency. To ensure at least 90% detection power, minimum frequency thresholds were set for each subject based on that subject's lowest-template unstimulated sample. Repertoire turnover was measured by Jensen-Shannon divergence between the top 1000 TCRbeta sequences post- and pre-transplant. Changes in detection of donor-reactive sequences were assessed with two-sided Fisher's exact tests. As stored in TCRdb, this immuneACCESS dataset retains in-frame rearrangements with V and J assigned. A fraction of the clones does not appear; measured against another copy, unresolved V genes explain less than half of the discrepancy, and the remainder lacks a known reason. The V and J calls and clone size come from that table; D and trimming were worked out from the DNA. This sample lists about 75,000 clones; less than 90% were detected once. 2.1% of the sample lies in the top ten.

The sequence is built from TRBV6-5 and TRBJ1-1; perhaps TRBD1 is the D gene, with 6 bases matching. This specimen was CD4+ T cells from blood, taken 48 to 50 months after liver transplant. The sequence came from a human patient who received a liver transplant. After a transplant, some T cells may be of graft donor origin. This receptor has the CDR3 CASSLQHRVRFAEAFF. At the DNA level, the sequence is TGTGCCAGCAGTTTACAACACAGGGTGAGATTCGCTGAAGCTTTCTTT.